Sequencing of this T cell receptor (beta chain) was carried out in a study of CD8+CD57+ T cells in acquired aplastic anemia. The overall study: DNA from sorted CD4+ and CD8+ cells averaged about 3.2 ug.

In regard to this clonotype: Its antigen remains unidentified.

Flow cytometry had shown expanded CD8+CD57+ cells in the patients chosen for sequencing. General observations from the study: CD8+ Simpson's diversity in patients was not significantly different from that in controls.

Genomic DNA, serving as template, underwent TCR beta VDJ and CDR3 profiling. TCRdb fed the reads into MiXCR, producing one record per CDR3 protein. Of 450,000 to 550,000 distinct CDR3 sequences in the sample, approximately 32% were seen once. Germline CDR1 SGDLS, CDR2 YYNGEE. The CDR3 length is 16 residues. Trimming removed 0 bases at V and 1 base at J, with 13 bases between. The sample was sorted CD4+, CD8+, or CD8+CD57+ T cells (not recorded which) from PBMCs. The chain recombines TRBV9 with TRBJ1-1; possible D gene TRBD1, 5 bases. This TCR derives from a human donor with aplastic anemia. The CDR3 DNA sequence: TGTGCCAGCAGCGTAGGGGGACGGGGTAGGAACACTGAAGCTTTCTTT. Its protein is CASSVGGRGRNTEAFF. The full variable domain, its missing parts supplied by reference TRBV9 and TRBJ1-1, is DSGVTQTPKHLITATGQRVTLRCSPRSGDLSVYWYQQSLDQGLQFLIQYYNGEERAKGNILERFSAQQFPDLHSELNLSSLELGDSALYFCASSVGGRGRNTEAFFGQGTRLTVV.